Below, 6 T cell receptor beta chains from the same sample are listed, as sequenced in a study of shared clonotypes between healthy human individuals. Some clones are missing from TCRdb's copy, which holds only in-frame ones; the method was immunoSEQ multiplex PCR. The sample holds 660,000 or so clones; about 96% are singletons and the top ten take roughly 0.1%. In the naive CD8 group, cells lacked CD45RO and were positively selected for CCR7, so terminally differentiated effector memory CD45RA+ cells were left out. Specimen: naive CD8+ T cells sorted from blood. These receptors came from a young woman in good health.

The chain uses TRBV6-5 and TRBJ2-1, with 14 bases aligning to TRBD2. CDR1 and CDR2 (germline): MNHEY, SVGAGI. The V segment lost 8 bases and the J segment 11 bases; nucleotides outside the gene matches: 8. The CDR3 sequence is 14 residues long. This chain's CDR3 is CASADGTSGRQQFF. The DNA for the CDR3 is TGTGCCAGCGCAGATGGGACTAGCGGGAGACAGCAGTTCTTC.

This chain joins TRBV27 and TRBJ2-5, with D unresolved. Germline V CDR1 and CDR2: MNHEY, SMNVEV (reference sequence). The CDR3 loop spans 11 amino acids. The V end lost 2 bases, the J end lost 2 bases, and 0 bases lay between the germline ends. The CDR3 region has the DNA TGTGCCAGCAGTTTACAAGAGACCCAGTACTTC. This sequence encodes CASSLQETQYF.

This clone was detected once. The chain has TRBV27 and TRBJ2-1, with D perhaps TRBD2 (5 bases). Germline values: CDR1 MNHEY, CDR2 SMNVEV (reference sequence). The length of the CDR3 is 15 residues. V dropped 2 bases and J dropped 3 bases, with 11 bases sitting between them. The CDR3, as DNA: TGTGCCAGCAGTTTACAGCTAGGACTCTACAATGAGCAGTTCTTC. As protein: CASSLQLGLYNEQFF.

This sequence joins TRBV6-1 and TRBJ1-1; D uncertain. CDR1 is MNHNS, CDR2 SASEGT, per germline. The CDR3 is 14 residues long. V lost 1 base, J lost 4 bases, and 10 bases lay in between. Here the CDR3 DNA reads TGTGCCAGCAGTGAAGGTCAGGAGTCCACTGAAGCTTTCTTT. Protein: CASSEGQESTEAFF.

The chain joins TRBV9 to TRBJ2-7; D could derive from TRBD1 or TRBD2 (5 bases each). The CDR3 length is 15 residues. V lost 3 bases and J lost 3, with 16 bases in between. Germline V CDR1 and CDR2: SGDLS, YYNGEE. The CDR3 nucleotides are TGTGCCAGCAGCGGGGCCGGGACCGACGACTACGAGCAGTACTTC. Its protein product is CASSGAGTDDYEQYF.

V gene TRBV4-2 combines with J gene TRBJ1-2; unclear D gene. Trimming shortened V by 4 bases and J by 0 bases, and 12 bases separated the two germline ends. This CDR3 region has 15 residues. CDR1 is LGHNA and CDR2 is YNFKEQ in the germline V gene. Written as DNA, the CDR3 is TGTGCCAGCAGCCTGTGGACGGAAACTAACTATGGCTACACCTTC. Protein product: CASSLWTETNYGYTF.